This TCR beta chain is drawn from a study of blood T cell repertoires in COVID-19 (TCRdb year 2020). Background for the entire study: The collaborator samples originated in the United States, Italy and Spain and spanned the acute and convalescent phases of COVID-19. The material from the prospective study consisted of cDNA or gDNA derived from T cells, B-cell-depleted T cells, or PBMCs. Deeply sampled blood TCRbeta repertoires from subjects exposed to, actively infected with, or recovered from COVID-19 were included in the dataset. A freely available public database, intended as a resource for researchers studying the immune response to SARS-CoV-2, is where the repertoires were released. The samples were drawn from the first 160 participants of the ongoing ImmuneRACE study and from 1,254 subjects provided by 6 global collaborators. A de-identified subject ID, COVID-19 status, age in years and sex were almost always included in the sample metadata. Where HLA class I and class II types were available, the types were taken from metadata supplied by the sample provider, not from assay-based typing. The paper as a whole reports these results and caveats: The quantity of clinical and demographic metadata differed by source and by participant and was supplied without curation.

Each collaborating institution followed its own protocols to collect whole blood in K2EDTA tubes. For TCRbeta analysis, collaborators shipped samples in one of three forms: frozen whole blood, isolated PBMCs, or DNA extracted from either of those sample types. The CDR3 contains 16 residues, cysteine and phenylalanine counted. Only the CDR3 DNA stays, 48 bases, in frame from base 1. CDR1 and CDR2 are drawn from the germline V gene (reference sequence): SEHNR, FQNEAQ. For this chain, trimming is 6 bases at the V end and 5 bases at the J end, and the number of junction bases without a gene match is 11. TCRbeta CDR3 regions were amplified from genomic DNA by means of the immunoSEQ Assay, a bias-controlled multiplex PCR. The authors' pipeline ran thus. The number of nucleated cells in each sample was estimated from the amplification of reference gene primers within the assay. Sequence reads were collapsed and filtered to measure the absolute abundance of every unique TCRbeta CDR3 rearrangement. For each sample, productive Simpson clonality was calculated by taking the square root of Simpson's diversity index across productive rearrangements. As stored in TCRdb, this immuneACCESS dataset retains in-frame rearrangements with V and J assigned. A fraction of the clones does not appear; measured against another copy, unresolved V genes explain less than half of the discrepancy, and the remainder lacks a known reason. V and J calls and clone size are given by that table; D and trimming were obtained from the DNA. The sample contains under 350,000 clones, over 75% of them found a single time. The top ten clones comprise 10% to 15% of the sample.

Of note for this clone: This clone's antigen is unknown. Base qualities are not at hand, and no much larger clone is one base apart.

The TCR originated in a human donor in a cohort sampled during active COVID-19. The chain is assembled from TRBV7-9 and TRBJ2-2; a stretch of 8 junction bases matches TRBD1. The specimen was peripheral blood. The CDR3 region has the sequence CASRTLRTGITGELFF. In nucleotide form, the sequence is TGTGCCAGCAGAACCCTCAGGACAGGGATAACCGGGGAGCTGTTTTTT.